This T cell receptor (beta chain) stems from a study of blood T cell repertoires in COVID-19 (TCRdb year 2020). A note on the overall study: Collaborator samples came from the United States, Italy and Spain and covered acute and convalescent phases of COVID-19. A freely available public database, intended as a resource for researchers studying the immune response to SARS-CoV-2, is where the repertoires were released. Samples were obtained from the ongoing ImmuneRACE study (first 160 participants) and from over 1,000 subjects provided by 6 global collaborators. The dataset comprised deeply sampled blood TCRbeta repertoires from subjects exposed to, actively infected with, or recovered from COVID-19. The prospective study material was composed of cDNA or gDNA derived from T cells, B-cell-depleted T cells, or PBMCs. Where HLA class I and class II types were available, the types were taken from metadata supplied by the sample provider, not from assay-based typing. Sample metadata almost always included a de-identified subject ID, COVID-19 status, age in years and sex.

Comment on this clone: The antigen it recognizes is unknown. The sample holds no much larger clone one base away, and base qualities are not on file.

General findings and caveats noted by the study authors: The amount of clinical and demographic metadata varied by source and participant and was provided uncurated.

Whole blood was collected in K2EDTA tubes by collaborating institutions according to the institutions' own protocols. For TCRbeta analysis, collaborators shipped samples in one of three forms: frozen whole blood, isolated PBMCs, or DNA extracted from either of those sample types. Deletion took 4 bases off V and 3 bases off J, with a span of 13 bases between the germline ends. The CDR3 has 15 amino acids, counting the end cysteine and phenylalanine. CDR3 DNA is the only sequence kept; it has 45 bases, read in frame from the first base. Via the germline V gene (reference sequence), CDR1 is LNHDA and CDR2 SQIVND. TCRbeta CDR3 regions were amplified from genomic DNA by means of the immunoSEQ Assay, a bias-controlled multiplex PCR. On the authors' methods: The number of nucleated cells in each sample was estimated from the amplification of reference gene primers within the assay. To quantify the absolute abundance of each unique TCRbeta CDR3 rearrangement, sequence reads were collapsed and filtered. Productive Simpson clonality was computed per sample as the square root of Simpson's diversity index over productive rearrangements. Imported from immuneACCESS, the table was reduced by TCRdb to in-frame sequences with V and J called. These copies leave out some clones; in studies compared against another copy, an unresolved V gene accounts for under half, and the cause of the remainder is not known. Clone size and the V and J calls come from that table; the DNA yielded D and trimming. The sample includes about 73,000 clones, with 89% observed a single time. The ten largest clones capture about 9.1% of the sample.

The sequenced material came from peripheral blood. This clonotype was sampled from a man aged 80 or over with acute or convalescent COVID-19. The sequence joins TRBV19 to TRBJ1-3; TRBD1 is perhaps the D gene, given 6 matching bases. The DNA is as follows: TGTGCCAGTAGTACTACAGGGTTTGGTGGAAACACCATATATTTT. It translates as CASSTTGFGGNTIYF.